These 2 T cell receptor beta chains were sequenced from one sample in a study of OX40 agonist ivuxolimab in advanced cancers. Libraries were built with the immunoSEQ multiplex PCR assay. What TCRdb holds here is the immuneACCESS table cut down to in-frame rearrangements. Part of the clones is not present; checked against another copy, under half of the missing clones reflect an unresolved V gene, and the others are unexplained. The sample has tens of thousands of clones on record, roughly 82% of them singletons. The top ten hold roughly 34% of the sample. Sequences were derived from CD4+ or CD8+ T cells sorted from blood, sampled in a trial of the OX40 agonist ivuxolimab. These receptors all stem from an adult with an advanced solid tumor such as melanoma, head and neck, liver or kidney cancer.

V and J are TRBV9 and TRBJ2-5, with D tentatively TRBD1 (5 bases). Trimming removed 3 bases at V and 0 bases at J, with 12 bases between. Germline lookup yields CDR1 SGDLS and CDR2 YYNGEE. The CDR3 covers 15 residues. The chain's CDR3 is CASSAQPTDQETQYF. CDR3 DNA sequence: TGTGCCAGCAGCGCCCAACCGACAGACCAAGAGACCCAGTACTTC.

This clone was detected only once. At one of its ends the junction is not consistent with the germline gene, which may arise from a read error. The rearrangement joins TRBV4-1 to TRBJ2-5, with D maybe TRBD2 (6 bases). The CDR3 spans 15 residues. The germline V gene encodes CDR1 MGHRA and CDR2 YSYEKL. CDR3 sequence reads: CTSSQARDSVETQYF. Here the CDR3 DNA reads TGCACCAGCAGCCAAGCCCGGGACTCCGTGGAGACCCAGTACTTC.